Sequencing of this TCR beta chain was carried out in a study of sequential checkpoint blockade in melanoma. Study information: First-line arms were nivolumab then ipilimumab, or the reverse, randomized 1:1. After both sequences, patients received maintenance nivolumab.

Treatment specified: randomized to nivolumab then ipilimumab (arm A) or the reverse (arm B). DNA-damaging chemotherapy had not been given to any patient beforehand. Germline CDR1 MRHNA, CDR2 SNTAGT. The CDR3 runs to 17 residues. With V trimmed by 7 bases and J by 0 bases, 5 bases remained unmatched. Method: immunoSEQ multiplex PCR; TCRdb's copy keeps in-frame clones and lacks some. This table holds 5,700 or so clones, roughly three fifths found once. The receptor was isolated from a human donor with melanoma. The chain couples TRBV6-4 to TRBJ2-6; 11 positions agree with TRBD1. Sequencing used CD8+ T cells sorted from blood (inferred from file names), obtained from a patient given nivolumab and ipilimumab in sequence. The CDR3 protein is CASTAGTGGSGANVLTF. The CDR3 nucleotides are TGTGCCAGCACCGCCGGGACAGGGGGCTCTGGGGCCAACGTCCTGACTTTC.